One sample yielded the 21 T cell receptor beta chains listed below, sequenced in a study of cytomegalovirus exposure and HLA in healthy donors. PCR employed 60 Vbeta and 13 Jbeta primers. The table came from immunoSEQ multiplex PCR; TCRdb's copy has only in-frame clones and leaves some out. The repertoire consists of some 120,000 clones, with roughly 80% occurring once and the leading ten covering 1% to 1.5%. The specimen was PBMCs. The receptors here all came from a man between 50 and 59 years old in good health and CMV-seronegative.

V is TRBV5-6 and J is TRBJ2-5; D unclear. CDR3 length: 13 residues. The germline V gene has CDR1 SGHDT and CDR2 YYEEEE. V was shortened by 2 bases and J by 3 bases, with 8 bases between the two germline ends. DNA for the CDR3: TGTGCCAGCAGCTTATACGGAGAAGAGACCCAGTACTTC. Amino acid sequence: CASSLYGEETQYF. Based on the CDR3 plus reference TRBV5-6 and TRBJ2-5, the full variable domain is DAGVTQSPTHLIKTRGQQVTLRCSPKSGHDTVSWYQQALGQGPQFIFQYYEEEERQRGNFPDRFSGHQFPNYSSELNVNALLLGDSALYLCASSLYGEETQYFGPGTRLLVL.

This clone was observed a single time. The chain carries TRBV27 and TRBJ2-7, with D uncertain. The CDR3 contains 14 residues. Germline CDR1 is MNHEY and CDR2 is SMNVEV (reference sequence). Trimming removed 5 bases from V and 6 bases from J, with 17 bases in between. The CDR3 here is CASSSSGTLREQYF. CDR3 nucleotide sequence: TGTGCCAGCAGTAGCTCAGGTACCCTTCGCGAGCAGTACTTC.

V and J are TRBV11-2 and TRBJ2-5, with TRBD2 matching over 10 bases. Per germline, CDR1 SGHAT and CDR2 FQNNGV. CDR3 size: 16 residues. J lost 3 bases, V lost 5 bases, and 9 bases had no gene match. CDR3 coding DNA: TGTGCCAGCAGCCCCCCCCTAGCGGGAGACAAAGAGACCCAGTACTTC. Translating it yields CASSPPLAGDKETQYF.

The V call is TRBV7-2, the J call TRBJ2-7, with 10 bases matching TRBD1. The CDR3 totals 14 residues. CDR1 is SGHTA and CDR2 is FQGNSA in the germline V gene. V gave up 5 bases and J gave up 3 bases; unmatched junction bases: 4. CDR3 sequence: CASSPGQGFYEQYF. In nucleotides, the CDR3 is TGTGCCAGCAGCCCGGGACAGGGGTTCTACGAGCAGTACTTC.

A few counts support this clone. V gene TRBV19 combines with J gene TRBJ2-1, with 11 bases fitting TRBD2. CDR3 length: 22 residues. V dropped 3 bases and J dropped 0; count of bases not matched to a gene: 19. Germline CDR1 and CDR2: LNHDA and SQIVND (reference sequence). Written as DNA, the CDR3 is TGTGCCAGTAGTATCCTTCTCGATCTAGCGGGAGGACCCTACCCCTCCTACAATGAGCAGTTCTTC. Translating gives CASSILLDLAGGPYPSYNEQFF.

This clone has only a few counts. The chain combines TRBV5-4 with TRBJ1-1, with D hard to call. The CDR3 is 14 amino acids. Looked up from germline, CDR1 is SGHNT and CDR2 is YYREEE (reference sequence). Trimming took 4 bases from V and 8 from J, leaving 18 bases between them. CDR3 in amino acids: CASSVGSDIGEAFF. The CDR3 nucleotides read TGTGCCAGCAGCGTGGGATCTGACATCGGAGAAGCTTTCTTT.

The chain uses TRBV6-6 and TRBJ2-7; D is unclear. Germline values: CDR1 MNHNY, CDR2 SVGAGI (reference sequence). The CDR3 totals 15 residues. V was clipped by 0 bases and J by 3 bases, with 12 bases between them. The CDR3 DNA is TGTGCCAGCAGTTACTCGGCCGTCCGCCTCTACGAGCAGTACTTC. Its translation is CASSYSAVRLYEQYF.

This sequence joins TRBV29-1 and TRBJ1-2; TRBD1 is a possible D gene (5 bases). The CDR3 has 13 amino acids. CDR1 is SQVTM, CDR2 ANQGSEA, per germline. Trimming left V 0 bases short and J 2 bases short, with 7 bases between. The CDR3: CSVEEGLNYGYTF. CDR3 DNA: TGCAGCGTTGAAGAGGGGCTCAACTATGGCTACACCTTC.

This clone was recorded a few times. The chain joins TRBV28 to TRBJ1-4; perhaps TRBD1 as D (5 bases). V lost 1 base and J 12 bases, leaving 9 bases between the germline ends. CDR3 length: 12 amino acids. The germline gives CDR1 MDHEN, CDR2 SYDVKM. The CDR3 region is CASSLLGLQLFF. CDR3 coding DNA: TGTGCCAGCAGTTTATTGGGACTCCAACTGTTTTTT. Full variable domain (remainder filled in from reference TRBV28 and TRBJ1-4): DVKVTQSSRYLVKRTGEKVFLECVQDMDHENMFWYRQDPGLGLRLIYFSYDVKMKEKGDIPEGYSVSREKKERFSLILESASTNQTSMYLCASSLLGLQLFFGSGTQLSVL.

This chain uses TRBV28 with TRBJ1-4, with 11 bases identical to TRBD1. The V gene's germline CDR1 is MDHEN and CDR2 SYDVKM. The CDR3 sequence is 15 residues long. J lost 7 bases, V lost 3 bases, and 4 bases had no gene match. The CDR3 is CASSFSGQGAEKLFF. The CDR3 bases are TGTGCCAGCAGTTTTTCCGGACAGGGGGCTGAAAAACTGTTTTTT.

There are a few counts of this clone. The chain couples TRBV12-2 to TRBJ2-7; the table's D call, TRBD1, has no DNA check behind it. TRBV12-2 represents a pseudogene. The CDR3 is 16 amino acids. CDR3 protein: CASRLLRDRGTGEQYF. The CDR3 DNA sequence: TGTGCAAGTCGCTTGCTTCGGGACAGGGGAACGGGAGAGCAGTACTTC.

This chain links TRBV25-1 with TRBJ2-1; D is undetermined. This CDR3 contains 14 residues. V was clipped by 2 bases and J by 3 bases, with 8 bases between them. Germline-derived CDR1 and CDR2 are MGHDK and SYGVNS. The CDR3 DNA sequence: TGTGCCAGCAGTGAACCGTACAGCTACAATGAGCAGTTCTTC. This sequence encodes CASSEPYSYNEQFF.

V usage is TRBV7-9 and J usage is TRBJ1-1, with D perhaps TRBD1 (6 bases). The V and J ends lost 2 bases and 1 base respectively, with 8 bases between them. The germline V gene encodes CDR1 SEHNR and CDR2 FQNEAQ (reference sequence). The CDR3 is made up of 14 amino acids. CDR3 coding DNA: TGTGCCAGCAGCTTACTGGGACAGAACACTGAAGCTTTCTTT. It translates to CASSLLGQNTEAFF.

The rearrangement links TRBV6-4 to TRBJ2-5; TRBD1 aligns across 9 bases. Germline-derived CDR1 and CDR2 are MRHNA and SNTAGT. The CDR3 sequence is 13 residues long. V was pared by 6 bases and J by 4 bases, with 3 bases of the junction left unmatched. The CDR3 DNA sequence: TGTGCCAGCAGCACGACAGGGGGAGAGACCCAGTACTTC. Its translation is CASSTTGGETQYF.

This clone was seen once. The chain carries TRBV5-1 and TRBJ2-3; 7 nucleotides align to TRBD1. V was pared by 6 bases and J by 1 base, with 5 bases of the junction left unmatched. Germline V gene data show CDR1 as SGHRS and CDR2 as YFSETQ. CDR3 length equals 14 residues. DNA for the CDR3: TGCGCCAGCATGACAGGGCCGGGCACAGATACGCAGTATTTT. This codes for CASMTGPGTDTQYF.

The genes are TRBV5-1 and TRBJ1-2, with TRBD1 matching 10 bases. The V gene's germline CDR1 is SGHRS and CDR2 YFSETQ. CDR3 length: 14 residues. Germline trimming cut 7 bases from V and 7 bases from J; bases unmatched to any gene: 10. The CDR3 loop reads CASGRDRGLGGYTF. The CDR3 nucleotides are TGCGCCAGCGGACGGGACAGGGGATTAGGTGGCTACACCTTC.

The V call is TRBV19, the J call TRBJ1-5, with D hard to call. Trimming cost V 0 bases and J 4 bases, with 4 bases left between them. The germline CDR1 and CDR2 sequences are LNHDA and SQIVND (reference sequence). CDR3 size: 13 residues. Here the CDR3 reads CASSIERNQPQHF. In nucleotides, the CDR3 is TGTGCCAGTAGTATAGAGAGAAATCAGCCCCAGCATTTT.

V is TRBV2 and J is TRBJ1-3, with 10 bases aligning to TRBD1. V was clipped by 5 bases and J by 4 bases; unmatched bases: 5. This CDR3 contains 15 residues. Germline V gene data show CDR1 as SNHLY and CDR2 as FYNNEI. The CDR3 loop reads CASSMGQGIGNTIYF. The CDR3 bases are TGTGCCAGCAGTATGGGACAGGGGATCGGAAACACCATATATTTT. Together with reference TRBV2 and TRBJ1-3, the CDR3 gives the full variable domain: EPEVTQTPSHQVTQMGQEVILRCVPISNHLYFYWYRQILGQKVEFLVSFYNNEISEKSEIFDDQFSVERPDGSNFTLKIRSTKLEDSAMYFCASSMGQGIGNTIYFGEGSWLTVV.

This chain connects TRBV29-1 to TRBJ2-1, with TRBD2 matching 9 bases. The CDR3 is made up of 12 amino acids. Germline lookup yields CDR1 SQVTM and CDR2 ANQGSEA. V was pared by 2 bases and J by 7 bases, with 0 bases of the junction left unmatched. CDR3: CSVESGGNEQFF. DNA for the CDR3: TGCAGCGTTGAAAGCGGGGGGAATGAGCAGTTCTTC.

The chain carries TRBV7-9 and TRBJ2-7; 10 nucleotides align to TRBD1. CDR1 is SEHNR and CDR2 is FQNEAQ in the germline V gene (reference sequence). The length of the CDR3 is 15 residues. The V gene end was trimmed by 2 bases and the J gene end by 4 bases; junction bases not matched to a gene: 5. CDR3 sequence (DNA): TGTGCCAGCAGCTTATCTGGACAGGGGGGGTACGAGCAGTACTTC. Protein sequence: CASSLSGQGGYEQYF.

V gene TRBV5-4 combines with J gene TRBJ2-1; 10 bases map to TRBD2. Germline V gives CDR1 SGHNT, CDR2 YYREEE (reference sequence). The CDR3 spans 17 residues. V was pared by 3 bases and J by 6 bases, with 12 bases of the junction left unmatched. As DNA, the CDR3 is TGTGCCAGCAGCTCCCGCAAGCTAGCGGGAGCTTTCAATGAGCAGTTCTTC. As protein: CASSSRKLAGAFNEQFF.